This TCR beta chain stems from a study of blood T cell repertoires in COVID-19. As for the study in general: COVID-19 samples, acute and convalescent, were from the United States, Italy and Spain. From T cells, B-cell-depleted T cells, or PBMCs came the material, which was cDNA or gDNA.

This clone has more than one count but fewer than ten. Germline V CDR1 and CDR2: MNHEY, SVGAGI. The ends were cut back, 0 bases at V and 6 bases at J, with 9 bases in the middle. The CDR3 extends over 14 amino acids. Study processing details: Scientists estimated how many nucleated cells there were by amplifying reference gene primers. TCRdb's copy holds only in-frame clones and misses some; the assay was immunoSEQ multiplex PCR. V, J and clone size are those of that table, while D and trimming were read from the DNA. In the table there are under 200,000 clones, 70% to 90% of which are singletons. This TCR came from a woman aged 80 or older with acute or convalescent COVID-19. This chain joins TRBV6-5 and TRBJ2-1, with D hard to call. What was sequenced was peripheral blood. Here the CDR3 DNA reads TGTGCCAGCAGTTACTCGGCGGTACGCAATGAGCAGTTCTTC. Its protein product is CASSYSAVRNEQFF.